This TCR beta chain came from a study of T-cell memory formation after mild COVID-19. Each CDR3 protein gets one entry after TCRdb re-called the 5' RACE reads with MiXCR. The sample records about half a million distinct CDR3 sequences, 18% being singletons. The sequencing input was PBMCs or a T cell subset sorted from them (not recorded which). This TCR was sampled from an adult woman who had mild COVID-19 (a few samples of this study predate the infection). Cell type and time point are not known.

DNA of the CDR3: TGTGCCAGCAGCGTTGGATCTAGAATCCCTAGCACAGATACGCAGTATTTT. This encodes CASSVGSRIPSTDTQYF. This sequence joins TRBV9 and TRBJ2-3; D is unclear. V shed 2 bases and J shed 0 bases, with 16 bases lying between them. From germline, CDR1 is SGDLS and CDR2 YYNGEE. This CDR3 spans 17 amino acids. Looking up the rest from reference TRBV9 and TRBJ2-3 gives the full variable domain: DSGVTQTPKHLITATGQRVTLRCSPRSGDLSVYWYQQSLDQGLQFLIQYYNGEERAKGNILERFSAQQFPDLHSELNLSSLELGDSALYFCASSVGSRIPSTDTQYFGPGTRLTVL.